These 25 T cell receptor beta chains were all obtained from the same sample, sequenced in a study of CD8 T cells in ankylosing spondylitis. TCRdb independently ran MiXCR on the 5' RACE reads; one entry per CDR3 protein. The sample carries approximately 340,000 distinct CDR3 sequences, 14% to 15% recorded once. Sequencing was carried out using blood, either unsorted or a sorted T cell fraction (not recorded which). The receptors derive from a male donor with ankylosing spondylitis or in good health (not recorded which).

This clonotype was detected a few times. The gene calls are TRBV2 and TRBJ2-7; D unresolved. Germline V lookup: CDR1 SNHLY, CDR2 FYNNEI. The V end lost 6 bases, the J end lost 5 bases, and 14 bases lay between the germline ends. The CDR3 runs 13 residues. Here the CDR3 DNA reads TGTGCCAGCAGCGGTCTCGAATGGGACGAGCAGTACTTC. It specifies CASSGLEWDEQYF.

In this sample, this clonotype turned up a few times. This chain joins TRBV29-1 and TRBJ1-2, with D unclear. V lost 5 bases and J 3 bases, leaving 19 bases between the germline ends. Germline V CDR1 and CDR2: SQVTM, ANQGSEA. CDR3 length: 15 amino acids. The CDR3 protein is CSVPPQIPSDYGYTF. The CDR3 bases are TGCAGCGTTCCCCCTCAAATACCTTCGGACTATGGCTACACCTTC.

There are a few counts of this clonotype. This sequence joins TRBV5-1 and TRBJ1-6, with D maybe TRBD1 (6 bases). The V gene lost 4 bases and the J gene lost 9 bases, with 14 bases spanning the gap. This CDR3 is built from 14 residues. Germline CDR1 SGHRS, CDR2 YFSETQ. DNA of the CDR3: TGCGCCAGCAGCGTGGACAGCCCAGCTTCACCCCTCCACTTT. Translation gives CASSVDSPASPLHF. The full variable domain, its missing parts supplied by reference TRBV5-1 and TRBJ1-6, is KAGVTQTPRYLIKTRGQQVTLSCSPISGHRSVSWYQQTPGQGLQFLFEYFSETQRNKGNFPGRFSGRQFSNSRSEMNVSTLELGDSALYLCASSVDSPASPLHFGNGTRLTVT.

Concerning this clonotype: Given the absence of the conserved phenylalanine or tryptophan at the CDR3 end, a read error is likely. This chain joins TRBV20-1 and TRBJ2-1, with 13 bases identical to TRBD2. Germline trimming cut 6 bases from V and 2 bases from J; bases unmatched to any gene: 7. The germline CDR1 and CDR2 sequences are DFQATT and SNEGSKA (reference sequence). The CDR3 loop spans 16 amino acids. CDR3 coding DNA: TGCAGTGCGGACACCGGACTAGCGGGGGCCTACAATGAGCAGTTCTCC. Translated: CSADTGLAGAYNEQFS.

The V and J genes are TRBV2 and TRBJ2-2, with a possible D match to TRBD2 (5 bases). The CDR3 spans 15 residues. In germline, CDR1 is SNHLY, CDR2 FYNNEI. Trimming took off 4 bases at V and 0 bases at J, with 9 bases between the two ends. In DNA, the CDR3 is TGTGCCAGCAGTGGTGGTAGCGCGAACACCGGGGAGCTGTTTTTT. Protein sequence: CASSGGSANTGELFF.

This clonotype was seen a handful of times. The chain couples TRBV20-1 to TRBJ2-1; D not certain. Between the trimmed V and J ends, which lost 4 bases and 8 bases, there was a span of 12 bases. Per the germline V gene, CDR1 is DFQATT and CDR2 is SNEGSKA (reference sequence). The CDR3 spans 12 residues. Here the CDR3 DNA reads TGCAGTGCTATGGTATGGGCCGATGAGCAGTTCTTC. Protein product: CSAMVWADEQFF.

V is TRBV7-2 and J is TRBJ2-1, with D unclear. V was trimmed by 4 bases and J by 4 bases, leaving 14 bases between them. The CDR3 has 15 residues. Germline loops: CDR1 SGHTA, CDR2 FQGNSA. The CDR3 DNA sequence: TGTGCCAGCAGCTCCTATCGGACGGATTACAATGAGCAGTTCTTC. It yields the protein CASSSYRTDYNEQFF.

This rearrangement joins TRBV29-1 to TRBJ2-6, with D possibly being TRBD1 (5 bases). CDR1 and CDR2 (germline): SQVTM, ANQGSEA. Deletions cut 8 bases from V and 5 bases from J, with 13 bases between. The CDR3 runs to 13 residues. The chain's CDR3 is CSSLGPWANVLTF. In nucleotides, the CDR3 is TGCAGCTCGTTGGGGCCTTGGGCCAACGTCCTGACTTTC.

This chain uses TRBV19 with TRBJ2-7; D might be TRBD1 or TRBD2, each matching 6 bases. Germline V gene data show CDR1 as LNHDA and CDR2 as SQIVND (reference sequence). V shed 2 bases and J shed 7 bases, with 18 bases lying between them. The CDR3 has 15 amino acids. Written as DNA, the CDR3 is TGTGCCAGTAGTATAACCGGGGGCGCATTGGGTGAGCAGTACTTC. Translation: CASSITGGALGEQYF. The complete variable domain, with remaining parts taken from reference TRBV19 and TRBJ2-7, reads DGGITQSPKYLFRKEGQNVTLSCEQNLNHDAMYWYRQDPGQGLRLIYYSQIVNDFQKGDIAEGYSVSREKKESFPLTVTSAQKNPTAFYLCASSITGGALGEQYFGPGTRLTVT.

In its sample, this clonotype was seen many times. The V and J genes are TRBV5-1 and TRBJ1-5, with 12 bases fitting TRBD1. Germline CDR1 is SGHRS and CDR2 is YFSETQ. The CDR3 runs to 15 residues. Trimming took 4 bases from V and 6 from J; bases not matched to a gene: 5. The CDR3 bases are TGCGCCAGCAGCGCGGGACAGGGGGCAGGTCAGCCCCAGCATTTT. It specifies CASSAGQGAGQPQHF.

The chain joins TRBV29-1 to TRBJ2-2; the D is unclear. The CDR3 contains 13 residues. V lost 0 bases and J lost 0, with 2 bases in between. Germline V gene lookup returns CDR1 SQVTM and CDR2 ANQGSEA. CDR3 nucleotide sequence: TGCAGCGTTGAAGACCCGAACACCGGGGAGCTGTTTTTT. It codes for CSVEDPNTGELFF.

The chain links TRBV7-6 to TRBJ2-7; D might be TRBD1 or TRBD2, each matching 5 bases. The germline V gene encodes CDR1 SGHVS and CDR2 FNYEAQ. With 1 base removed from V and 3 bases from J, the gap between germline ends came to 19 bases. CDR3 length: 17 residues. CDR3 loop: CASSLGGRGPGLYEQYF. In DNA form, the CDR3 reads TGTGCCAGCAGCTTAGGGGGGAGAGGACCCGGACTCTACGAGCAGTACTTC.

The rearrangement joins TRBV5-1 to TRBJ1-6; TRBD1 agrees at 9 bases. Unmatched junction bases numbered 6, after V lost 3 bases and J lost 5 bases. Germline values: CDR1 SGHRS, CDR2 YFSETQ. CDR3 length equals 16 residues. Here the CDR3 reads CASSSGRTGDNSPLHF. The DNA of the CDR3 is TGCGCCAGCAGCTCGGGTAGGACAGGGGATAATTCACCCCTCCACTTT.

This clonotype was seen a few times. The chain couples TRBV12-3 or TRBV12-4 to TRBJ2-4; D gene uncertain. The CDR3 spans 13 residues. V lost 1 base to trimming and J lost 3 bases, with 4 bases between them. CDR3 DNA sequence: TGTGCCAGCAGTTTAGTGGGCAAAAACATTCAGTACTTC. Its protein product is CASSLVGKNIQYF.

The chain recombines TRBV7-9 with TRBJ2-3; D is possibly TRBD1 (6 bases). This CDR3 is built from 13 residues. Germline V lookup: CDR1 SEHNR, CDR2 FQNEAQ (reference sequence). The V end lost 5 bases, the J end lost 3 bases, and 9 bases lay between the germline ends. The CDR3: CASSATGTDTQYF. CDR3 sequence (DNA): TGTGCCAGCAGCGCTACAGGGACAGATACGCAGTATTTT.

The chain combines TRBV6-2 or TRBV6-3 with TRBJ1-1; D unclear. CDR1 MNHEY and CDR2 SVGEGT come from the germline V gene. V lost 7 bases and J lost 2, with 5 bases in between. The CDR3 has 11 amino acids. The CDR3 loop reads CASMTNTEAFF. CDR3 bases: TGTGCCAGCATGACTAACACTGAAGCTTTCTTT.

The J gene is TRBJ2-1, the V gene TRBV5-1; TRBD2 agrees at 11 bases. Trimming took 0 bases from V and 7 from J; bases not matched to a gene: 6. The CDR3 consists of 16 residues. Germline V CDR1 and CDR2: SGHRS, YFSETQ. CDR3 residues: CASSLVLTSGTNEQFF. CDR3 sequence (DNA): TGCGCCAGCAGCTTGGTTCTGACTAGCGGGACTAATGAGCAGTTCTTC. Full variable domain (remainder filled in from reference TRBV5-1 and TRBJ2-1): KAGVTQTPRYLIKTRGQQVTLSCSPISGHRSVSWYQQTPGQGLQFLFEYFSETQRNKGNFPGRFSGRQFSNSRSEMNVSTLELGDSALYLCASSLVLTSGTNEQFFGPGTRLTVL.

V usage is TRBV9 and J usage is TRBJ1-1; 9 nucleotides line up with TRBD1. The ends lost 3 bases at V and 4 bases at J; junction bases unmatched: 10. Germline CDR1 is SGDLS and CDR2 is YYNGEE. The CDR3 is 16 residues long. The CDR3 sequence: CASSAGQGTISTEAFF. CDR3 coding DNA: TGTGCCAGCAGCGCGGGACAGGGAACAATAAGCACTGAAGCTTTCTTT.

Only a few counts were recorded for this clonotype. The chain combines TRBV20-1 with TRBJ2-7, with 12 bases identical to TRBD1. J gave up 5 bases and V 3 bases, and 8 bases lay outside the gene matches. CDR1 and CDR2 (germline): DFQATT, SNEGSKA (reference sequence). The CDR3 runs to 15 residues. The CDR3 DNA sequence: TGCAGTGCTAGCGGGACCGGGACAGGGGGCGACGAGCAGTACTTC. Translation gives CSASGTGTGGDEQYF.

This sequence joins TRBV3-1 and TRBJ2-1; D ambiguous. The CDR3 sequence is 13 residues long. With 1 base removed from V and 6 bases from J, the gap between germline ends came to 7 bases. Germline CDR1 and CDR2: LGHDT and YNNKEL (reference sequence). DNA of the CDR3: TGTGCCAGCAGCCAAGTTTCGCGCAATGAGCAGTTCTTC. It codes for CASSQVSRNEQFF.

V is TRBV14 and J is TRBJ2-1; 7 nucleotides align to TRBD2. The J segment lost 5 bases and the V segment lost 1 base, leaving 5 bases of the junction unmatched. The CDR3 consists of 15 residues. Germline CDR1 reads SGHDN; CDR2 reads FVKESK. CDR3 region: CASSQGLAVDNEQFF. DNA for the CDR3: TGTGCCAGCAGCCAAGGGCTAGCGGTTGACAATGAGCAGTTCTTC.

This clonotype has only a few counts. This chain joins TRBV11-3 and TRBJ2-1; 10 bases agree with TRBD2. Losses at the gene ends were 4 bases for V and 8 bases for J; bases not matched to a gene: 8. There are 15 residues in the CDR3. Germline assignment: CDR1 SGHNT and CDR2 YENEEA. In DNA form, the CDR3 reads TGTGCCAGCAGCTCCCCAGCGGGGGGGCGGCATGAGCAGTTCTTC. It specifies CASSSPAGGRHEQFF.

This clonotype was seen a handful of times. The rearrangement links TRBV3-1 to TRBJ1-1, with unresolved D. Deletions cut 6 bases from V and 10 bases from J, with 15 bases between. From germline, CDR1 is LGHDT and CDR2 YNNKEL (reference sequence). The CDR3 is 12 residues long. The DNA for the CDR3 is TGTGCCAGCAGGACCTCAAGGACGGGAGCTTTCTTT. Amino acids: CASRTSRTGAFF.

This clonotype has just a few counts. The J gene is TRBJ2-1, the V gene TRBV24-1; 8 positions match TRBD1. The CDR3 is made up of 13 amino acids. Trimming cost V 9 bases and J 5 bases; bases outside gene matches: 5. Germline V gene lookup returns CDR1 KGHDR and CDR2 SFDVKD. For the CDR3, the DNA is TGTGCCACCCGGGACAGGAGACACAATGAGCAGTTCTTC. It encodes CATRDRRHNEQFF.

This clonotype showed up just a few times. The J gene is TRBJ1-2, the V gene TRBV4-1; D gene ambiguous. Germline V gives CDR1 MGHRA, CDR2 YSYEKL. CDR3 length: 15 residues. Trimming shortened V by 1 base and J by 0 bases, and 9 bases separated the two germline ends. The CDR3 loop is CASSQGATANYGYTF. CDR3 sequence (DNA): TGCGCCAGCAGCCAAGGGGCAACTGCTAACTATGGCTACACCTTC.